Following are 14 T cell receptor beta chains from one sample sequenced in a study of blood T cell repertoires in COVID-19. Generated by immunoSEQ multiplex PCR, the TCRdb table keeps only in-frame clones and is missing some. This table holds approximately 270,000 clones, approximately 90% found once. The sample taken for sequencing was peripheral blood. The receptors stem from a man under 40 with acute or convalescent COVID-19.

V gene TRBV18 combines with J gene TRBJ1-1, with 7 bases aligning to TRBD1. The trim removed 0 bases at V and 3 bases at J, leaving 4 bases unmatched. Germline V gene lookup returns CDR1 KGHSH and CDR2 LQKENI. This CDR3 contains 15 residues. CDR3: CASSPPGTAYTEAFF. The CDR3 DNA reads TGTGCCAGCTCACCACCGGGGACAGCCTACACTGAAGCTTTCTTT.

This chain links TRBV6-5 with TRBJ2-2, with 8 bases fitting TRBD2. This CDR3 comprises 14 residues. The germline gives CDR1 MNHEY, CDR2 SVGAGI. J was trimmed by 6 bases and V by 10 bases; bases with no gene match: 10. The CDR3, as DNA: TGTGCCACTACCTACTCCGGGGGGGCCGGGGAGCTGTTTTTT. This codes for CATTYSGGAGELFF.

The chain joins TRBV18 to TRBJ1-1; D unclear. The V gene lost 8 bases and the J gene lost 5 bases, with 15 bases spanning the gap. The CDR3 has 13 amino acids. The germline V gene has CDR1 KGHSH and CDR2 LQKENI. CDR3 region: CASLRRGWTEAFF. The DNA for the CDR3 is TGTGCCAGCCTACGACGAGGGTGGACTGAAGCTTTCTTT.

The CDR3 bases are TGTGCCAGCAGCTTAACCCCCAGCGGTAGCGGGGAGGCCCGGGAGCAGTTCTTC. Translating gives CASSLTPSGSGEAREQFF. The chain couples TRBV7-8 to TRBJ2-1; 8 bases are shared with TRBD2. CDR3 length equals 18 residues. With V trimmed by 2 bases and J by 10 bases, 19 bases remained unmatched. Looked up from germline, CDR1 is SGHVS and CDR2 is FQNEAQ.

The J gene is TRBJ2-7, the V gene TRBV28, with 9 bases identical to TRBD2. Trimming took 5 bases from V and 5 from J; bases not matched to a gene: 16. The V gene's germline CDR1 is MDHEN and CDR2 SYDVKM. This CDR3 contains 17 residues. CDR3 DNA sequence: TGTGCCAGCAGTGAAATCACCGGGACTAGCAGGTTTCACGAGCAGTACTTC. Residues: CASSEITGTSRFHEQYF.

V is TRBV11-3 and J is TRBJ2-3, with 8 bases identical to TRBD1. The CDR3 extends over 15 amino acids. Germline CDR1 is SGHNT and CDR2 is YENEEA. The trim removed 3 bases at V and 1 base at J, leaving 3 bases unmatched. The CDR3 DNA follows: TGTGCCAGCAGCTTGACAGGGGATGGCACAGATACGCAGTATTTT. Translating gives CASSLTGDGTDTQYF.

The J gene is TRBJ2-7, the V gene TRBV5-6, with D maybe TRBD2 (6 bases). Germline values: CDR1 SGHDT, CDR2 YYEEEE. Deletions cut 0 bases from V and 2 bases from J, with 9 bases between. CDR3 size: 14 residues. In nucleotides, the CDR3 is TGTGCCAGCAGCTTGGTAGGAGGGACCTACGAGCAGTACTTC. It yields the protein CASSLVGGTYEQYF.

The chain has TRBV27 and TRBJ1-5; a weak D match, TRBD1 (5 bases). The CDR3 is made up of 14 amino acids. Germline values: CDR1 MNHEY, CDR2 SMNVEV (reference sequence). V was pared by 4 bases and J by 16 bases, with 23 bases between. The CDR3 DNA is TGTGCCAGCAGTTCGTCCATATATCCCGACAGTTCTCATTTT. Translation gives CASSSSIYPDSSHF.

The genes are TRBV4-1 and TRBJ1-3; D remains ambiguous. Germline lookup yields CDR1 MGHRA and CDR2 YSYEKL. Deletions cut 3 bases from V and 4 bases from J, with 7 bases between. This CDR3 region has 13 residues. The CDR3 here is CASSQKEGNTIYF. The CDR3 DNA is TGCGCCAGCAGCCAGAAGGAGGGAAACACCATATATTTT.

In this sample, this clone turned up once. The rearrangement uses TRBV29-1 and TRBJ1-2; weak D call: TRBD1 (5 bases). V was trimmed by 6 bases and J by 6 bases, leaving 14 bases between them. Per germline, CDR1 SQVTM and CDR2 ANQGSEA. CDR3 size: 12 residues. The DNA of the CDR3 is TGCAGCGTAGCTAGGGGCGCGGATGGCTACACCTTC. The encoded protein is CSVARGADGYTF.

The V and J genes are TRBV29-1 and TRBJ2-1; D perhaps matches TRBD2 (5 bases). V shed 4 bases and J shed 4 bases, with 8 bases lying between them. This CDR3 region has 12 residues. Germline CDR1 SQVTM, CDR2 ANQGSEA. The DNA of the CDR3 is TGCAGCGTTGGGACTGATTACAATGAGCAGTTCTTC. Its protein product is CSVGTDYNEQFF.

The chain joins TRBV7-2 to TRBJ1-1; no clear D. V dropped 1 base and J dropped 3 bases, with 15 bases sitting between them. The CDR3 is made up of 16 amino acids. CDR1 and CDR2 (germline): SGHTA, FQGNSA. The CDR3 loop is CASSLDPGRMDTEAFF. DNA of the CDR3: TGTGCCAGCAGCTTAGATCCGGGGAGAATGGACACTGAAGCTTTCTTT.

The rearrangement links TRBV18 to TRBJ2-1; tentatively, D is TRBD2 (6 bases). With 0 bases removed from V and 0 bases from J, the gap between germline ends came to 9 bases. Looked up from germline, CDR1 is KGHSH and CDR2 is LQKENI. This CDR3 region has 16 residues. The CDR3 DNA reads TGTGCCAGCTCACCACCGGGACTGGGCTCCTACAATGAGCAGTTCTTC. It is translated as CASSPPGLGSYNEQFF. Supplemented by reference TRBV18 and TRBJ2-1, the full variable domain reads NAGVMQNPRHLVRRRGQEARLRCSPMKGHSHVYWYRQLPEEGLKFMVYLQKENIIDESGMPKERFSAEFPKEGPSILRIQQVVRGDSAAYFCASSPPGLGSYNEQFFGPGTRLTVL.

This sequence joins TRBV6-5 and TRBJ1-5; 9 bases line up with TRBD1. Trimming removed 6 bases from V and 5 bases from J; junction bases left unmatched: 5. Germline V gene sequence: CDR1 MNHEY, CDR2 SVGAGI. CDR3 size: 14 residues. The chain's CDR3 is CASSPTGGYQPQHF. The CDR3 nucleotides are TGTGCCAGCAGCCCGACAGGGGGTTATCAGCCCCAGCATTTT.